This TCR beta chain was profiled in a study of Ad26.COV2.S vaccination and SARS-CoV-2 variants. Study overall: Intramuscular Ad26.COV2.S doses were given once or twice, 56 days apart.

With respect to this clone: What it binds is not known.

This CDR3 is 14 amino acids long. V was pared by 0 bases and J by 0 bases, with 7 bases between. In germline, CDR1 is SGHRS, CDR2 YFSETQ. Regarding treatment: about 20 received Ad26.COV2.S at low or high dose, single or two shots; 5 received placebo; per-sample allocation not given. Collection of the samples took place on day 63 after the first injection of vaccine or placebo. At a Boston site, the person donating was an adult of 18-55 years. Repertoires were generated with immunoSEQ multiplex PCR, while TCRdb's copy carries only in-frame clones and drops some. The repertoire holds roughly 410,000 clones, with about four fifths as singletons. The study's findings and limits: Vaccine recipients had higher spike-specific TCR breadth than placebo recipients. Researchers cautioned that TCR breadth and depth analyses may have underestimated total T cell responses.

Sequenced material: peripheral blood, taken in a trial of Ad26.COV2.S vaccine versus placebo. This TCR derives from a person aged 18 to 65 who received the Ad26.COV2.S COVID-19 vaccine or a placebo. V usage is TRBV5-1 and J usage is TRBJ2-7; D is unclear. The chain's CDR3 is CASSLAAYSYEQYF. The CDR3 DNA reads as TGCGCCAGCAGCTTGGCCGCGTACTCCTACGAGCAGTACTTC.